Presented here are 12 T cell receptor beta chains from one specimen sequenced in a study of CD8 T cells in Susac syndrome. After extraction with the RNeasy kit, about 0.45 to 1 ug of the RNA was reverse transcribed using random hexamers. MiXCR was run by TCRdb on the immunoSEQ multiplex PCR reads, yielding one entry per CDR3 protein. This sample has 100,000 to 150,000 distinct CDR3 sequences; about 95% occur once, and the top ten carry around 0.12%. Sample: CD4+ T cells from PBMCs. The receptors come from a human donor in good health.

The V gene is TRBV20-1, the J gene TRBJ2-2; D uncertain. The V end was cut by 6 bases, the J end by 5 bases, with 13 bases between. The CDR3 totals 13 residues. The germline V gene has CDR1 DFQATT and CDR2 SNEGSKA (reference sequence). The CDR3 protein is CSAQRSGTGELFF. CDR3 bases: TGCAGTGCCCAACGTAGTGGAACCGGGGAGCTGTTTTTT.

This chain connects TRBV30 to TRBJ2-5, with 7 bases lining up with TRBD2. This CDR3 comprises 14 residues. V was clipped by 8 bases and J by 2 bases; unmatched bases: 11. CDR1 and CDR2 (germline): GTSNPN, SVGIG (reference sequence). CDR3 in amino acids: CAPTPSSGQETQYF. In nucleotides, the CDR3 is TGTGCCCCCACCCCCTCTAGCGGACAAGAGACCCAGTACTTC.

This chain links TRBV3-1 with TRBJ2-3; D might be TRBD1 or TRBD2, each matching 5 bases. Trimming removed 2 bases from V and 2 bases from J, with 11 bases in between. Germline-derived CDR1 and CDR2 are LGHDT and YNNKEL (reference sequence). This CDR3 is 15 amino acids long. The CDR3 sequence is CASSQSGRNTDTQYF. The CDR3 DNA follows: TGTGCCAGCAGCCAATCGGGACGGAACACAGATACGCAGTATTTT.

This clonotype is a singleton in its sample. The chain employs TRBV12-3 or TRBV12-4 and TRBJ2-7; D remains unclear. The CDR3 has 14 amino acids. V lost 3 bases and J 2 bases, leaving 11 bases between the germline ends. The CDR3 region has the DNA TGTGCCAGCAGTTTGAATGTAGGGCCCTACGAGCAGTACTTC. It yields the protein CASSLNVGPYEQYF.

J is TRBJ2-2 and V is TRBV29-1, with 8 nucleotides matching TRBD2. Looked up from germline, CDR1 is SQVTM and CDR2 is ANQGSEA. This CDR3 comprises 14 residues. Trimming at V came to 6 bases and at J to 3 bases, leaving 6 bases not matched to a gene. The CDR3 here is CSVPAGAHTGELFF. CDR3 coding DNA: TGCAGCGTACCAGCGGGAGCCCACACCGGGGAGCTGTTTTTT.

The genes are TRBV29-1 and TRBJ1-2; maybe TRBD1 (5 bases). Trimming removed 6 bases at V and 6 bases at J, with 14 bases between. Germline V gene data show CDR1 as SQVTM and CDR2 as ANQGSEA. This CDR3 is 12 amino acids long. CDR3 DNA: TGCAGCGTAAGGGACTCAGCGGATGGCTACACCTTC. Translated, it gives CSVRDSADGYTF.

CDR3 in amino acids: CASSQEVYVNTGELFF. CDR3 sequence (DNA): TGCGCCAGCAGCCAAGAGGTTTACGTGAACACCGGGGAGCTGTTTTTT. V is TRBV4-1 and J is TRBJ2-2; D is unclear. Germline values: CDR1 MGHRA, CDR2 YSYEKL. V lost 0 bases, J lost 1 base, and 9 bases lay in between. This CDR3 has 16 residues.

This clonotype was counted a single time. This chain links TRBV3-1 with TRBJ2-3; TRBD1 agrees at 7 bases. The V and J ends lost 1 base and 0 bases, in that order; junction bases with no gene match: 7. The germline CDR1 and CDR2 sequences are LGHDT and YNNKEL (reference sequence). CDR3 length: 17 residues. The CDR3 DNA follows: TGTGCCAGCAGCCAAGGTCGCGGACAGGACAGCACAGATACGCAGTATTTT. Amino acids: CASSQGRGQDSTDTQYF.

This chain connects TRBV28 to TRBJ2-2; D gene uncertain. The CDR3 contains 12 residues. V lost 6 bases and J 4 bases, leaving 6 bases between the germline ends. Germline V gene data show CDR1 as MDHEN and CDR2 as SYDVKM. In DNA, the CDR3 is TGTGCCAGCAGCCAGTTCACCGGGGAGCTGTTTTTT. Translated, it gives CASSQFTGELFF.

The DNA of the CDR3 is TGCAGCGTTGGCGAAACAGGGCTCCGATTGCAGTACTTC. Translation gives CSVGETGLRLQYF. V is TRBV29-1 and J is TRBJ2-7; D may be TRBD1 (6 bases). V shed 4 bases and J shed 9 bases, with 19 bases lying between them. The CDR3 length is 13 residues. Per germline, CDR1 SQVTM and CDR2 ANQGSEA.

This clonotype has only one observation. This chain connects TRBV27 to TRBJ2-7, with D possibly being TRBD1 (5 bases). The CDR3 is 13 amino acids. Germline V gene sequence: CDR1 MNHEY, CDR2 SMNVEV (reference sequence). The V and J ends lost 3 bases and 6 bases respectively, with 12 bases between them. The CDR3 nucleotides are TGTGCCAGCAGTTTGGCAGGGTTGAGCGAGCAGTACTTC. Protein: CASSLAGLSEQYF.

This sequence joins TRBV18 and TRBJ1-2; 9 nucleotides align to TRBD1. The CDR3 consists of 13 residues. The germline V gene encodes CDR1 KGHSH and CDR2 LQKENI. V lost 4 bases and J lost 6; bases outside the gene matches: 3. The CDR3 bases are TGTGCCAGCTCACGGGGACAGGGAGATGGCTACACCTTC. Translating it yields CASSRGQGDGYTF. Variable domain in full (rest from reference TRBV18 and TRBJ1-2): NAGVMQNPRHLVRRRGQEARLRCSPMKGHSHVYWYRQLPEEGLKFMVYLQKENIIDESGMPKERFSAEFPKEGPSILRIQQVVRGDSAAYFCASSRGQGDGYTFGSGTRLTVV.